The present TCR beta chain was sequenced within a study of cytomegalovirus exposure and HLA in healthy donors. Findings and caveats of the study: Later analysis indicated greater clonal expansion among HLA-associated TCR beta chains than among equally common other chains. Looking again later, the authors saw that most CMV-associated TCR beta chains seemed HLA-restricted.

PCR amplification relied on 60 Vbeta primers (plus 13 Jbeta primers). Sequenced by immunoSEQ multiplex PCR; TCRdb stores in-frame clones only, minus some. The sample lists about 160,000 clones, around 79% occurring once. On this clone itself: As yet, its antigen is unknown.

Between the trimmed V and J ends, which lost 5 bases and 4 bases, there was a span of 12 bases. The CDR3 consists of 14 residues. CDR1 and CDR2 (germline): SNHLY, FYNNEI. The receptor's source is a male donor in good health and CMV-seropositive. The sample consisted of PBMCs. The J gene is TRBJ1-5, the V gene TRBV2; weak D call: TRBD1 (6 bases). The CDR3, as DNA: TGTGCCAGCAGTTTACAGGGTGTTAATCAGCCCCAGCATTTT. Translation gives CASSLQGVNQPQHF.